This entry is about one TCR beta chain. Authors' methods: Amplification of reference gene primers was used by the study to estimate nucleated cell counts. TCRdb's copy holds only in-frame clones and misses some; the assay was immunoSEQ multiplex PCR. Clonal size and the V and J genes are those of that table, whereas D and trimming came from the DNA. The sample records 390,000 or so clones, roughly 86% being singletons. This specimen belongs to a study of blood T cell repertoires in COVID-19. Study background: Samples came from the United States, Italy and Spain, spanning acute and convalescent COVID-19. T cells, B-cell-depleted T cells, or PBMCs provided the cDNA or gDNA that served as material.

CDR1 is MNHEY and CDR2 is SMNVEV in the germline V gene (reference sequence). CDR3 length: 14 amino acids. V gave up 10 bases and J gave up 3 bases; unmatched junction bases: 10. While infection was still active, Seattle patients were enrolled and then followed longitudinally. This receptor was taken from a woman aged 30 to 39 with COVID-19, enrolled during active disease. The chain is built from TRBV27 and TRBJ2-7, with TRBD1 matching 9 bases. Source material: peripheral blood. The CDR3 loop reads CAIKRTGQGYEQYF. In DNA form, the CDR3 reads TGTGCCATAAAACGAACGGGACAGGGCTACGAGCAGTACTTC.